The entry that follows covers one T cell receptor (beta chain) sequence. This clonotype has a count of ten or more. Its antigen is unknown. No much larger clone exists at a distance of one base, and base qualities are not known. This sample is drawn from a study of T cells in Graves' hyperthyroidism and ophthalmopathy (dated by TCRdb to between 2017 and 2020). Background on the whole study: Peripheral blood samples were taken at initial diagnosis, before any treatment was given. TCR V-J signatures able to tell the groups apart were searched for in a discovery cohort of more than 90 patients, of whom about 40 had Graves' ophthalmopathy and about 60 had stable Graves' hyperthyroidism. Whether ophthalmopathy could be predicted prospectively was tested in an independent validation cohort made up of roughly 20 hyperthyroidism patients plus 17 patients who later progressed to ophthalmopathy. The roughly 94 discovery patients were randomly divided into training and test sets at a 7:3 ratio. In roughly six Graves' hyperthyroidism patients, the study also compared T-cell repertoires from thyroid tissue with T-cell repertoires from blood. After blood sampling, hyperthyroidism patients were treated with methimazole at a starting dose of 30 mg daily, and ophthalmopathy patients were treated with high-dose intravenous methylprednisolone. The paper describes TCR Vbeta CDR3 sequencing of about 140 peripheral blood samples, made up of 43 ophthalmopathy patients, more than 70 hyperthyroidism patients and roughly 17 progressor patients. Results the study describes overall, beyond this receptor: In validation, progression to ophthalmopathy was predicted by the model with around 70% sensitivity and 72.22% specificity, a median of about 6 months before onset. In cross-validation, a model built on a 13 V-J signature told ophthalmopathy apart from stable hyperthyroidism with roughly 87% sensitivity and approximately 81% specificity, and in testing the same model reached 80%/75%. Sample size was not statistically predetermined, and investigators were not blinded to group allocation. Most expanded thyroid clonotypes (frequency above 0.001) were also found in blood, which suggests that blood repertoires may mirror thyroid immune responses.

A patient counted as having stable Graves' hyperthyroidism if no progression to ophthalmopathy occurred over 18 months of follow-up. The hyperthyroidism patients were between 18 and 65 years old and newly diagnosed, with a disease duration of less than 2 months. The study excluded patients with uncontrolled infections, other autoimmune diseases, pregnancy or lactation. Clinical symptoms, serum thyroxine and TRAb, thyroid ultrasound, and orbital computed tomography formed the basis for the diagnoses. PBMCs were isolated from approximately 10 ml of fresh peripheral blood by Ficoll-Paque density gradient centrifugation. Total RNA was extracted with Trizol reagent, and quality was checked on an Agilent 2100 Bioanalyzer. TCR beta CDR3 regions were amplified from RNA transcripts. The first round of RT-PCR for the TCR CDR3 was performed with the HTBI primer set and the Qiagen OneStep RT-PCR kit. Libraries were constructed in a second round of multiplex PCR, after which size selection and purification were performed. Libraries were sequenced paired-end with 100 bp reads on an Illumina HiSeq2000. As for how the authors treated the data: Raw data were processed with SOAPnuke, discarding reads with adapters, uncalled bases, mean Phred below 15, or no exact constant-primer or identifier match. High-quality paired reads were merged with COPE v1.2.5, and unique nucleotide sequences were defined as clonotypes. MiTCR v1.1 was used to align the clonotypes against IMGT TRBV, TRBD and TRBJ reference segments. Only V-J combinations with frequency above 0.0001, covering about 99% of repertoires, were analysed. The TCS score was defined as the ratio of F50 (clonal expansion) to E x V (chaos), calculated using BLOSUM62-based TCRdist between CDR3 peptides within each V-J. Welch's t-statistics and random forest reduced roughly 530 V-J features to 13, which were used in a naive Bayes classifier (R e1071). TCRdb took the public reads, trimmed them with fastp at Q25, ran MiXCR for clone calling and kept in-frame beta chains. Merged by CDR3 protein, the rows form single entries marked with the most common genes and DNA. The V and J calls follow TCRdb's processing rather than the paper's. The sample table contains approximately 320,000 distinct CDR3 sequences; only one count was recorded for 16% of them. Of the sample, 33% falls within the top ten clones.

CDR1 and CDR2 (SGHTA, FQGNSA) derive from the germline V gene. Taken from cysteine to phenylalanine, the CDR3 has 14 residues. Of the read, only the CDR3 DNA is kept; its 42 bases are in frame from base 1. After removal of 1 base from V and 9 bases from J, the junction retains 5 bases not matched to a gene. The clonotype originates from a man between 25 and 39 years old with Graves' hyperthyroidism. Sequenced material: blood. This receptor chain uses TRBV7-2 and TRBJ2-1, with TRBD2 identical over 8 junction bases. The nucleotides read TGTGCCAGCAGCTTAGGAGTTGCGGGAGGTGAGCAGTTCTTC. Translation gives CASSLGVAGGEQFF.